The T cell receptor beta chain under discussion was sequenced for a study of OX40 agonist ivuxolimab in advanced cancers. Study-wide background: The dose-escalation cohort had hepatocellular carcinoma, melanoma, renal cell or head and neck cancer.

The study's findings and limits: At 0.1-3.0 mg/kg, partial responders had clonal expansion among the lowest observed.

The CDR3 covers 15 residues. The germline V gene has CDR1 SEHNR and CDR2 FQNEAQ (reference sequence). V lost 5 bases, J lost 4 bases, and 8 bases stayed unmatched. Data came from immunoSEQ multiplex PCR; TCRdb stores just in-frame clones and leaves some out. The sample yields about 32,000 clones, around nine tenths seen once. About this clone itself: Its specificity is unknown.

The chain carries TRBV7-9 and TRBJ2-3; TRBD2 aligns across 8 bases. Sequencing used CD4+ or CD8+ T cells sorted from blood, obtained in a trial of the OX40 agonist ivuxolimab. The sequence derives from an adult with an advanced solid tumor such as melanoma, head and neck, liver or kidney cancer. The CDR3 DNA is TGTGCCAGCAGCCCTTCCCGGGGACTAGCAGATACGCAGTATTTT. Translated, it gives CASSPSRGLADTQYF.